This entry lists 30 T cell receptor beta chains sequenced from one sample in a study of blood T cell repertoires in COVID-19. Data came from immunoSEQ multiplex PCR; TCRdb stores just in-frame clones and leaves some out. Of about 440,000 clones in the sample, around 88% are singletons; the top ten hold 4.3%. Material for sequencing was peripheral blood. These receptors were obtained from a woman in her thirties with acute or convalescent COVID-19.

The chain couples TRBV5-4 to TRBJ2-1; 7 positions match TRBD1. CDR3 length equals 14 residues. Germline V lookup: CDR1 SGHNT, CDR2 YYREEE (reference sequence). Trimming took 5 bases from V and 7 from J; bases not matched to a gene: 9. The CDR3 spells CASSSKTGSNEQFF. Written as DNA, the CDR3 is TGTGCCAGCAGTAGTAAGACAGGGTCAAATGAGCAGTTCTTC.

In its sample, this clone was seen once. The chain has TRBV7-9 and TRBJ1-1; tentatively, D is TRBD1 (5 bases). The CDR3 runs to 15 residues. Germline V gives CDR1 SEHNR, CDR2 FQNEAQ (reference sequence). The ends were cut back, 3 bases at V and 2 bases at J, with 13 bases in the middle. CDR3 loop: CASSFPAGLNTEAFF. The CDR3, as DNA: TGTGCCAGCAGCTTCCCGGCGGGGCTAAACACTGAAGCTTTCTTT.

This chain joins TRBV19 and TRBJ2-1; D might be TRBD1 (5 bases). V dropped 0 bases and J dropped 5 bases, with 8 bases sitting between them. Per the germline V gene, CDR1 is LNHDA and CDR2 is SQIVND (reference sequence). The CDR3 sequence is 14 residues long. The CDR3 DNA sequence: TGTGCCAGTAGTATAGAGGGCAGGGACAATGAGCAGTTCTTC. Amino acid sequence: CASSIEGRDNEQFF.

The chain has TRBV10-3 and TRBJ2-2; 7 bases line up with TRBD2. Germline trimming cut 0 bases from V and 4 bases from J; bases unmatched to any gene: 8. The CDR3 loop spans 17 amino acids. Looked up from germline, CDR1 is ENHRY and CDR2 is SYGVKD. CDR3 sequence (DNA): TGTGCCATCAGTGAGTCTTCCGGCGGGGGTGGCACCGGGGAGCTGTTTTTT. Protein product: CAISESSGGGGTGELFF.

V is TRBV11-2 and J is TRBJ2-2; the D gene is possibly TRBD2 (5 bases). Germline CDR1 and CDR2: SGHAT and FQNNGV. V was cut by 3 bases and J by 5 bases, with 7 bases left in between. CDR3 length equals 13 residues. The CDR3 here is CASSFRGTGELFF. The CDR3 DNA reads TGTGCCAGCAGCTTTAGAGGGACCGGGGAGCTGTTTTTT.

This chain links TRBV7-8 with TRBJ2-5, with D possibly TRBD2 on 7 matching bases. V gave up 4 bases and J gave up 1 base, with 19 bases separating them. This CDR3 has 17 residues. Germline lookup yields CDR1 SGHVS and CDR2 FQNEAQ. CDR3 sequence: CASSSLGAGAPQETQYF. The CDR3, as DNA: TGTGCCAGCAGCTCGCTCGGTGCGGGGGCCCCCCAAGAGACCCAGTACTTC.

The rearrangement links TRBV6-6 to TRBJ2-3; D possibly corresponds to TRBD2 (7 bases). The CDR3 is 13 residues long. Between the trimmed V and J ends, which lost 2 bases and 6 bases, there was a span of 9 bases. Germline V gives CDR1 MNHNY, CDR2 SVGAGI (reference sequence). The CDR3, as DNA: TGTGCCAGCAGTTACCGGGGGGCGGATACGCAGTATTTT. This sequence encodes CASSYRGADTQYF.

The gene calls are TRBV27 and TRBJ1-6; tentative D call: TRBD1 (6 bases). Germline CDR1 is MNHEY and CDR2 is SMNVEV (reference sequence). This CDR3 is 20 amino acids long. V was trimmed by 5 bases and J by 0 bases, leaving 23 bases between them. CDR3 sequence reads: CASSPLRGRGLSSYNSPLHF. DNA for the CDR3: TGTGCCAGCAGTCCGCTGAGAGGCAGGGGCTTGAGCTCCTATAATTCACCCCTCCACTTT.

The V gene is TRBV11-3, the J gene TRBJ2-7, with D perhaps matching TRBD1 (6 bases). This CDR3 contains 14 residues. With 4 bases removed from V and 2 bases from J, the gap between germline ends came to 12 bases. CDR1 is SGHNT, CDR2 YENEEA, per germline. The CDR3 bases are TGTGCCAGCAGCTCTCACAGGGAGCCCTACGAGCAGTACTTC. This gives the protein CASSSHREPYEQYF.

This clone was seen a few times. This chain uses TRBV19 with TRBJ1-1; D call uncertain. The V end was cut by 3 bases, the J end by 4 bases, with 15 bases between. CDR3 length: 15 amino acids. Germline values: CDR1 LNHDA, CDR2 SQIVND (reference sequence). CDR3 residues: CASSIDLGRVTEAFF. The CDR3 DNA reads TGTGCCAGTAGTATCGACCTGGGGAGGGTCACTGAAGCTTTCTTT.

This chain connects TRBV6-2 or TRBV6-3 to TRBJ2-1, with 11 bases matching TRBD2. Per germline, CDR1 MNHEY and CDR2 SVGEGT. J lost 3 bases, V lost 0 bases, and 4 bases had no gene match. CDR3 length: 17 residues. CDR3 nucleotide sequence: TGTGCCAGCAGTTACTCGAAACTAGCGGGGGACTACAATGAGCAGTTCTTC. This codes for CASSYSKLAGDYNEQFF.

With respect to this clone: Other DNA sequences in this specimen translate into the identical CDR3. The CDR3: CASSLEGRANEKLFF. The CDR3 nucleotides are TGCGCCAGCAGCTTGGAAGGCAGGGCAAATGAAAAACTGTTTTTT. The chain couples TRBV5-1 to TRBJ1-4; a weak D match, TRBD1 (5 bases). V dropped 0 bases and J dropped 5 bases, with 11 bases sitting between them. Germline V lookup: CDR1 SGHRS, CDR2 YFSETQ. This CDR3 region has 15 residues.

V gene TRBV2 combines with J gene TRBJ2-7; TRBD2 matches at 8 bases. V was pared by 4 bases and J by 2 bases, with 7 bases of the junction left unmatched. The CDR3 is 15 amino acids. Germline V gene lookup returns CDR1 SNHLY and CDR2 FYNNEI. This CDR3 reads CASSVETSETYEQYF. DNA for the CDR3: TGTGCCAGCAGTGTGGAGACTAGCGAGACCTACGAGCAGTACTTC. The variable domain in full, with the rest retrieved from reference TRBV2 and TRBJ2-7, is EPEVTQTPSHQVTQMGQEVILRCVPISNHLYFYWYRQILGQKVEFLVSFYNNEISEKSEIFDDQFSVERPDGSNFTLKIRSTKLEDSAMYFCASSVETSETYEQYFGPGTRLTVT.

The chain couples TRBV28 to TRBJ1-2, with 10 bases lining up with TRBD1. The CDR3 runs 18 residues. V trimming: 6 bases; J trimming: 0 bases; junction bases outside the gene matches: 13. Germline CDR1 is MDHEN and CDR2 is SYDVKM. CDR3 nucleotide sequence: TGTGCCAGCAGGATCCTACCGGGACAGGGGATCTCTAACTATGGCTACACCTTC. It is translated as CASRILPGQGISNYGYTF.

In nucleotides, the CDR3 is TGTGCCAGCAGCGGGACTAGCGGAGCTACAGATACGCAGTATTTT. This encodes CASSGTSGATDTQYF. The rearrangement uses TRBV9 and TRBJ2-3; 10 bases are a match to TRBD2. The V gene end was trimmed by 3 bases and the J gene end by 3 bases; junction bases not matched to a gene: 4. In germline, CDR1 is SGDLS, CDR2 YYNGEE. This CDR3 region has 15 residues.

In its sample, this clone was seen once. V is TRBV7-8 and J is TRBJ2-7; 7 positions agree with TRBD1. Trimming took 4 bases from V and 4 from J; bases not matched to a gene: 10. In germline, CDR1 is SGHVS, CDR2 FQNEAQ. CDR3 size: 15 residues. CDR3 in amino acids: CASSSPRQGGYEQYF. In DNA form, the CDR3 reads TGTGCCAGCAGCTCACCGAGACAGGGTGGGTACGAGCAGTACTTC.

Points on this clone: Germline and junction disagree at one end, which may indicate a read error. The V and J genes are TRBV7-9 and TRBJ2-7; maybe TRBD1 (6 bases). The CDR3 is 13 amino acids. Germline-derived CDR1 and CDR2 are SEHNR and FQNEAQ (reference sequence). In DNA, the CDR3 is TGTGCCAGCAGCTTAGCGGGGGCGTCCGGACCTCACTTC. This codes for CASSLAGASGPHF.

This clone came up once. This chain connects TRBV6-5 to TRBJ1-2; D unclear. CDR1 and CDR2 (germline): MNHEY, SVGAGI. This CDR3 has 15 residues. Trimming removed 0 bases at V and 1 base at J, with 9 bases between. The CDR3 is CASSYSGSNNYGYTF. CDR3 nucleotide sequence: TGTGCCAGCAGTTACTCCGGGAGTAATAACTATGGCTACACCTTC.

The chain combines TRBV12-3 or TRBV12-4 with TRBJ1-1, with 8 bases fitting TRBD1. J was trimmed by 7 bases and V by 6 bases; bases with no gene match: 7. The CDR3 sequence is 13 residues long. The CDR3 DNA reads TGTGCCAGCAGACGGACAGGGAAGGGTGAAGCTTTCTTT. This encodes CASRRTGKGEAFF.

The chain employs TRBV7-2 and TRBJ2-7; 7 positions agree with TRBD2. CDR1 and CDR2 (germline): SGHTA, FQGNSA. The V and J ends lost 1 base and 4 bases, in that order; junction bases with no gene match: 7. The CDR3 totals 15 residues. The CDR3 DNA reads as TGTGCCAGCAGCTTAGTGGGGGGGGTGGATTACGAGCAGTACTTC. Protein: CASSLVGGVDYEQYF.

The genes are TRBV28 and TRBJ2-1, with 10 bases fitting TRBD2. Per germline, CDR1 MDHEN and CDR2 SYDVKM. The CDR3 consists of 16 residues. The junction had 4 bases not matched to a gene; V was cut back by 2 bases and J by 3 bases. Written as DNA, the CDR3 is TGTGCCAGCAGTTTAGTGGCTAGCGGGGGCTACAATGAGCAGTTCTTC. This encodes CASSLVASGGYNEQFF.

The chain joins TRBV30 to TRBJ1-6; 7 positions agree with TRBD1. The V gene end was trimmed by 3 bases and the J gene end by 16 bases; junction bases not matched to a gene: 12. The germline CDR1 and CDR2 sequences are GTSNPN and SVGIG (reference sequence). This CDR3 has 13 amino acids. The CDR3 DNA reads as TGTGCCTGGAGCTCCACTCCGACAGGGACACTCCACTTT. This translates into CAWSSTPTGTLHF.

The V gene is TRBV30, the J gene TRBJ1-2; no clear D gene. V dropped 1 base and J dropped 0 bases, with 6 bases sitting between them. This CDR3 comprises 13 residues. Per the germline V gene, CDR1 is GTSNPN and CDR2 is SVGIG (reference sequence). In DNA, the CDR3 is TGTGCCTGGAGTGGACATCCTAACTATGGCTACACCTTC. It is translated as CAWSGHPNYGYTF.

Concerning this clone: The sample contains more than one DNA sequence encoding this CDR3. This CDR3 reads CASSLAGNNEQFF. In DNA form, the CDR3 reads TGCGCCAGCAGCTTGGCCGGGAACAATGAGCAGTTCTTC. This chain links TRBV5-1 with TRBJ2-1, with D perhaps matching TRBD2 (5 bases). The CDR3 is 13 amino acids. V was cut by 0 bases and J by 5 bases, with 6 bases left in between. CDR1 SGHRS and CDR2 YFSETQ come from the germline V gene.

The chain is built from TRBV7-2 and TRBJ1-2, with D perhaps matching TRBD1 (6 bases). V was cut by 3 bases and J by 5 bases, with 13 bases left in between. The CDR3 consists of 14 residues. From germline, CDR1 is SGHTA and CDR2 FQGNSA. The CDR3 region has the DNA TGTGCCAGCAGCTTCCCCGGACAGACATATGGCTACACCTTC. This encodes CASSFPGQTYGYTF.

This chain uses TRBV27 with TRBJ1-6; D gene unclear. The CDR3 contains 16 residues. The germline V gene has CDR1 MNHEY and CDR2 SMNVEV (reference sequence). V lost 8 bases and J lost 0, with 14 bases in between. In DNA form, the CDR3 reads TGTGCCAGCTCATCCTCGATCAGCTCCTATAATTCACCCCTCCACTTT. Translated: CASSSSISSYNSPLHF.

The J gene is TRBJ2-7, the V gene TRBV3-1 (or the pseudogene TRBV3-2), with TRBD2 identical over 7 bases. CDR3 size: 15 residues. Germline trimming cut 4 bases from V and 3 bases from J; bases unmatched to any gene: 9. The germline V gene encodes CDR1 LGHDT and CDR2 YNNKEL (reference sequence). This CDR3 is CASSLGGLAVYEQYF. In DNA, the CDR3 is TGTGCCAGCAGCCTGGGGGGTCTAGCGGTCTACGAGCAGTACTTC.

The rearrangement links TRBV28 to TRBJ2-1, with a weak D call TRBD2 (5 bases). In germline, CDR1 is MDHEN, CDR2 SYDVKM. V was clipped by 8 bases and J by 9 bases, with 14 bases between them. This CDR3 is built from 12 residues. CDR3 region: CASRNLGIEQFF. As DNA, the CDR3 is TGTGCCAGCCGAAATCTCGGGATTGAGCAGTTCTTC.

The chain recombines TRBV5-6 with TRBJ2-2, with a weak D call TRBD2 (6 bases). The V end was cut by 4 bases, the J end by 4 bases, with 11 bases between. The CDR3 consists of 14 residues. The germline V gene has CDR1 SGHDT and CDR2 YYEEEE. The CDR3 protein is CASSLGTVTGELFF. The CDR3 DNA sequence: TGTGCCAGCAGCCTTGGGACTGTCACCGGGGAGCTGTTTTTT.

J is TRBJ2-1 and V is TRBV19, with a weak D call TRBD1 (5 bases). In germline, CDR1 is LNHDA, CDR2 SQIVND (reference sequence). The CDR3 runs 14 residues. V was shortened by 5 bases and J by 1 base, with 9 bases between the two germline ends. The CDR3 DNA sequence: TGTGCCAGTAGTGTAAGGGGTTCCTACAATGAGCAGTTCTTC. It specifies CASSVRGSYNEQFF. Full variable domain (outside the CDR3, taken from reference TRBV19 and TRBJ2-1): DGGITQSPKYLFRKEGQNVTLSCEQNLNHDAMYWYRQDPGQGLRLIYYSQIVNDFQKGDIAEGYSVSREKKESFPLTVTSAQKNPTAFYLCASSVRGSYNEQFFGPGTRLTVL.